This T cell receptor (beta chain) originates from a study of shared clonotypes between healthy human individuals. Into CD45RA+ naive and CD45RA-negative memory subsets, the CD4+ cells were split. The CDR3 is 18 amino acids. Germline-derived CDR1 and CDR2 are SGHNT and YYREEE (reference sequence). Trimming cost V 4 bases and J 6 bases; bases outside gene matches: 12. Libraries were prepared by immunoSEQ multiplex PCR; TCRdb keeps only in-frame clonotypes and omits some of them. Among under 1,100,000 clones listed, around 78% were seen once. The chain uses TRBV5-4 and TRBJ2-1; TRBD2 agrees at 14 bases. This TCR derives from a man aged 18 to 29 in good health. Some clones in this sample may be carry-over from other donors' samples. The source material was memory CD4+ T cells from PBMCs. Specified subset: CD45RA-negative fraction. Written as DNA, the CDR3 is TGTGCCAGCAGCCCGGGACTAGCGGGAGTTTTATCCCGCAATGAGCAGTTCTTC. This sequence encodes CASSPGLAGVLSRNEQFF.